The 14 T cell receptor beta chains below were found in one sample sequenced in a study of blood T cell repertoires in COVID-19. Only in-frame clones appear in the TCRdb table, and some are missing; sequencing was by immunoSEQ multiplex PCR. This table holds 210,000 or so clones, approximately 90% found once. The sample taken for sequencing was PBMCs or T cells enriched from blood (not recorded which). The receptor set was obtained from a man aged 25 to 40 who had recovered from COVID-19.

This chain links TRBV6-1 with TRBJ1-5; a weak D match, TRBD1 (6 bases). The CDR3 length is 16 residues. Per germline, CDR1 MNHNS and CDR2 SASEGT. Trimming shortened V by 2 bases and J by 6 bases, and 17 bases separated the two germline ends. The CDR3 region is CASSEIPGGRVQPQHF. The CDR3, as DNA: TGTGCCAGCAGTGAAATACCCGGGGGGCGCGTTCAGCCCCAGCATTTT.

The chain is built from TRBV9 and TRBJ2-7; 7 bases match TRBD1. The CDR3 loop spans 14 amino acids. Trimming removed 0 bases from V and 3 bases from J; junction bases left unmatched: 3. The germline gives CDR1 SGDLS, CDR2 YYNGEE. The CDR3 DNA reads TGTGCCAGCAGCGTAGGGGACAGCGTCTACGAGCAGTACTTC. It is translated as CASSVGDSVYEQYF.

The DNA of the CDR3 is TGTGCCAGCAGTCCTCGGGGGAGCGGGAGAGGCGAGCAGTACTTC. This sequence encodes CASSPRGSGRGEQYF. The chain carries TRBV7-9 and TRBJ2-7, with TRBD2 matching over 8 bases. The junction had 13 bases not matched to a gene; V was cut back by 6 bases and J by 6 bases. The CDR3 has 15 residues. Per germline, CDR1 SEHNR and CDR2 FQNEAQ (reference sequence). The full variable domain, with the rest looked up from reference TRBV7-9 and TRBJ2-7, is DTGVSQNPRHKITKRGQNVTFRCDPISEHNRLYWYRQTLGQGPEFLTYFQNEAQLEKSRLLSDRFSAERPKGSFSTLEIQRTEQGDSAMYLCASSPRGSGRGEQYFGPGTRLTVT.

In its sample, this clone was seen once. The V and J genes are TRBV29-1 and TRBJ1-5; TRBD1 aligns across 8 bases. Unmatched junction bases numbered 5, after V lost 6 bases and J lost 7 bases. From germline, CDR1 is SQVTM and CDR2 ANQGSEA. The CDR3 is 12 residues long. The CDR3 DNA sequence: TGCAGCGTAGGACAGGGTCGGCAGCCCCAGCATTTT. This gives the protein CSVGQGRQPQHF.

The genes are TRBV3-1 (or the pseudogene TRBV3-2) and TRBJ2-7, with 8 bases fitting TRBD2. The CDR3 is 15 amino acids. V gave up 2 bases and J gave up 2 bases; unmatched junction bases: 5. From germline, CDR1 is LGHDT and CDR2 YNNKEL (reference sequence). In DNA form, the CDR3 reads TGTGCCAGCAGCCAATCTAACGGGGGGGCCTACGAGCAGTACTTC. Its translation: CASSQSNGGAYEQYF.

The chain employs TRBV7-2 and TRBJ2-5; 7 bases map to TRBD2. The length of the CDR3 is 14 residues. Unmatched junction bases numbered 4, after V lost 1 base and J lost 5 bases. Germline-derived CDR1 and CDR2 are SGHTA and FQGNSA. The DNA for the CDR3 is TGTGCCAGCAGCTTAGGCGGGAGCGGGGAGACCCAGTACTTC. As protein: CASSLGGSGETQYF.

This chain uses TRBV19 with TRBJ1-1; D is ambiguous. V was cut by 4 bases and J by 1 base, with 13 bases left in between. The CDR3 contains 15 residues. The germline CDR1 and CDR2 sequences are LNHDA and SQIVND (reference sequence). This CDR3 is CASSTLGEANTEAFF. CDR3 nucleotide sequence: TGTGCCAGTAGTACCCTCGGTGAGGCGAACACTGAAGCTTTCTTT.

The CDR3 loop is CASSLFGGTEAFF. The CDR3 nucleotides are TGTGCCAGCAGCTTATTCGGGGGAACTGAAGCTTTCTTT. This rearrangement joins TRBV11-2 to TRBJ1-1; D perhaps matches TRBD1 (5 bases). Between the trimmed V and J ends, which lost 2 bases and 5 bases, there was a span of 9 bases. Germline CDR1 reads SGHAT; CDR2 reads FQNNGV. The CDR3 is made up of 13 amino acids.

This clone was counted ten times or more. The chain combines TRBV24-1 with TRBJ2-1, with TRBD1 matching 9 bases. The CDR3 runs 16 residues. Germline values: CDR1 KGHDR, CDR2 SFDVKD. Trimming cost V 2 bases and J 1 base; bases outside gene matches: 2. CDR3 sequence (DNA): TGTGCCACCAGTGATTCCGGGACAGGGTCCTACAATGAGCAGTTCTTC. The encoded protein is CATSDSGTGSYNEQFF.

The chain uses TRBV21-1 and TRBJ2-5; TRBD1, as called in the table, went unchecked against the DNA. TRBV21-1 is flagged as a pseudogene. CDR3 size: 15 residues. The CDR3 DNA sequence: TGTGCCAGCAGTCCTGGACAGGGGAGAGGGGAGACCCAGTACTTC. Amino acid sequence: CASSPGQGRGETQYF.

The V and J genes are TRBV3-1 (or the pseudogene TRBV3-2) and TRBJ2-7; D is perhaps TRBD2 (5 bases). V was clipped by 0 bases and J by 3 bases, with 12 bases between them. This CDR3 comprises 15 residues. Germline CDR1 is LGHDT and CDR2 is YNNKEL (reference sequence). The CDR3: CASSQDNSEVYEQYF. CDR3 coding DNA: TGTGCCAGCAGCCAAGACAATAGCGAGGTCTACGAGCAGTACTTC.

The rearrangement links TRBV18 to TRBJ1-1; maybe TRBD1 (5 bases). The CDR3 loop spans 15 amino acids. V lost 3 bases to trimming and J lost 3 bases, with 14 bases between them. CDR1 KGHSH and CDR2 LQKENI come from the germline V gene. The CDR3 loop is CASSPGASGHTEAFF. The DNA for the CDR3 is TGTGCCAGCTCACCTGGGGCCAGTGGGCACACTGAAGCTTTCTTT.

This chain uses TRBV18 with TRBJ1-1; D may be TRBD1 (5 bases). Trimming stripped 3 bases from V and 10 bases from J, with 15 bases between. In germline, CDR1 is KGHSH, CDR2 LQKENI. The CDR3 spans 13 residues. CDR3 residues: CASSPKLIQGAFF. CDR3 nucleotides: TGTGCCAGCTCACCTAAACTCATTCAGGGAGCTTTCTTT.

The chain recombines TRBV6-2 or TRBV6-3 with TRBJ2-2, with TRBD1 identical over 8 bases. CDR1 and CDR2 from the germline V gene are MNHEY and SVGEGT. Trimming removed 5 bases from V and 5 bases from J; junction bases left unmatched: 10. This CDR3 has 16 residues. CDR3 nucleotide sequence: TGTGCCAGCAGTAGGCAGACAGGGGCGGCGACCGGGGAGCTGTTTTTT. This codes for CASSRQTGAATGELFF.